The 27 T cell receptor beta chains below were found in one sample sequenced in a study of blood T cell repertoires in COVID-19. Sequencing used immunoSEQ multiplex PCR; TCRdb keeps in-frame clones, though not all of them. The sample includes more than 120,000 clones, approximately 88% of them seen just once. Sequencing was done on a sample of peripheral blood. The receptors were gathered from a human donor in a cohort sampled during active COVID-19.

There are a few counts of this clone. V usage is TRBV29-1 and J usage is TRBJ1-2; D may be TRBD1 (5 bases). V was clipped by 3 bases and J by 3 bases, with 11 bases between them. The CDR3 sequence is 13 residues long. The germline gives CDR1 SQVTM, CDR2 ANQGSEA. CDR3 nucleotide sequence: TGCAGCGTTGAGGGGGGGGTTGACTATGGCTACACCTTC. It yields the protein CSVEGGVDYGYTF.

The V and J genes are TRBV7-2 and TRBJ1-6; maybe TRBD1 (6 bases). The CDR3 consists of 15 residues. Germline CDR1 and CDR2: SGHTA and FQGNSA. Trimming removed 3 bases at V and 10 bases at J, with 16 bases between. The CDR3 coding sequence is TGTGCCAGCAGCTTCCCCTACAGGGAACGATCACCCCTCCACTTT. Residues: CASSFPYRERSPLHF.

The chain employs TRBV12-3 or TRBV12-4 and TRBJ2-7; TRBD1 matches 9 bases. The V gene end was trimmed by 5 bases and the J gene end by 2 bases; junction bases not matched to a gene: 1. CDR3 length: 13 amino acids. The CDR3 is CASSRQGAYEQYF. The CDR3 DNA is TGTGCCAGCAGTCGACAGGGGGCCTACGAGCAGTACTTC.

CDR3 amino acids: CASSEKTGVSTDTQYF. Here the CDR3 DNA reads TGTGCCAGCAGTGAAAAAACAGGGGTTAGCACAGATACGCAGTATTTT. The V gene is TRBV6-1, the J gene TRBJ2-3; 7 nucleotides match TRBD1. V gave up 2 bases and J gave up 0 bases; unmatched junction bases: 5. This CDR3 is built from 16 residues. Germline lookup yields CDR1 MNHNS and CDR2 SASEGT.

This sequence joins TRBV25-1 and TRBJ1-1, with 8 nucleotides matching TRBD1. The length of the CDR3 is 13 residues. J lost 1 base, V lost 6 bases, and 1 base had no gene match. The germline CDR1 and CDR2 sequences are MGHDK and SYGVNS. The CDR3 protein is CASRDRENTEAFF. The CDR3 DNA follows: TGTGCCAGCAGGGACAGGGAGAACACTGAAGCTTTCTTT.

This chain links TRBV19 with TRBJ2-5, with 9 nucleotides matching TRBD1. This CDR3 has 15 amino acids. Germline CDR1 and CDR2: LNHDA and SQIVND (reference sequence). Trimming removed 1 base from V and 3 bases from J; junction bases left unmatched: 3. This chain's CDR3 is CASSIGGQGEETQYF. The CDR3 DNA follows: TGTGCCAGTAGTATAGGGGGACAGGGTGAAGAGACCCAGTACTTC.

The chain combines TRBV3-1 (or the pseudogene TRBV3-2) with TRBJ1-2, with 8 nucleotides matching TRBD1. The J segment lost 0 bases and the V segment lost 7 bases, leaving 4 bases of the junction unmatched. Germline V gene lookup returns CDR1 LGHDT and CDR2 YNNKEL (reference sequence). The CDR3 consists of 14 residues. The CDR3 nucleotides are TGTGCCAGCAACGACAGGGGTACTAACTATGGCTACACCTTC. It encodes CASNDRGTNYGYTF.

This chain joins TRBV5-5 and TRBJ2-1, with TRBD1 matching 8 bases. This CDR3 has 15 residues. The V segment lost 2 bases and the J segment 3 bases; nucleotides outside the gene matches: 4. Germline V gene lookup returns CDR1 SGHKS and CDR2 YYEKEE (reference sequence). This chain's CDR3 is CASSFGQGIYNEQFF. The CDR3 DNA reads TGTGCCAGCAGCTTTGGACAGGGTATCTACAATGAGCAGTTCTTC.

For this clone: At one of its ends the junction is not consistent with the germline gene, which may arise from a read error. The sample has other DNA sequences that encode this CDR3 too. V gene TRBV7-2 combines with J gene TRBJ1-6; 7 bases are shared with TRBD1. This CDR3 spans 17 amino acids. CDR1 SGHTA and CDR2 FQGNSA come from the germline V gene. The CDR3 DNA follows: TGTGCCAGCAGCTCATGGAGGGCAGGGGGTTATAATTCACCCCTTCACTTT. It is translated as CASSSWRAGGYNSPLHF.

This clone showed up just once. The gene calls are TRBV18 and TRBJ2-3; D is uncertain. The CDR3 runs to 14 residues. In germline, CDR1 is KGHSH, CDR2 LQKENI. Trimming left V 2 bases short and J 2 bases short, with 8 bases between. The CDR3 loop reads CASSPGLNTDTQYF. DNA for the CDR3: TGTGCCAGCTCACCAGGGCTGAACACAGATACGCAGTATTTT. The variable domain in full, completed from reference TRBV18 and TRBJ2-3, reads NAGVMQNPRHLVRRRGQEARLRCSPMKGHSHVYWYRQLPEEGLKFMVYLQKENIIDESGMPKERFSAEFPKEGPSILRIQQVVRGDSAAYFCASSPGLNTDTQYFGPGTRLTVL.

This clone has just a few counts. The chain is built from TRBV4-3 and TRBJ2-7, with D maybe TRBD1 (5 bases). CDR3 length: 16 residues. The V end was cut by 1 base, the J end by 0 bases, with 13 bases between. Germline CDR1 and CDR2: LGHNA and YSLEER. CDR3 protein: CASSQVRGSSSYEQYF. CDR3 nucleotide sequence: TGCGCCAGCAGCCAAGTTAGGGGTTCGAGCTCCTACGAGCAGTACTTC.

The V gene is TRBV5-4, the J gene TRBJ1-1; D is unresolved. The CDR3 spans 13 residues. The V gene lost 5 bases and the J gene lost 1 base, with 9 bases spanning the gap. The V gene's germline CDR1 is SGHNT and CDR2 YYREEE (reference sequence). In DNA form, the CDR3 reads TGTGCCAGCAGACGCGACACGAACACTGAAGCTTTCTTT. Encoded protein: CASRRDTNTEAFF.

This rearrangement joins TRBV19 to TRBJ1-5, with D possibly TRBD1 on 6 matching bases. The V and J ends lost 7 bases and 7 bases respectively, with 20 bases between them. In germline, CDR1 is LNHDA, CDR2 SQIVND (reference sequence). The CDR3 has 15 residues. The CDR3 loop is CASTVGQKGWQPQHF. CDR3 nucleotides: TGTGCCAGTACGGTCGGACAGAAGGGATGGCAGCCCCAGCATTTT.

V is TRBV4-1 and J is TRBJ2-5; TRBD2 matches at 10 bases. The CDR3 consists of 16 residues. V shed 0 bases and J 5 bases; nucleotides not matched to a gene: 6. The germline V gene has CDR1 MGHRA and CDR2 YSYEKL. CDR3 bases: TGCGCCAGCAGCCAAGAACAGCGGGGGGGCGCTGAGACCCAGTACTTC. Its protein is CASSQEQRGGAETQYF.

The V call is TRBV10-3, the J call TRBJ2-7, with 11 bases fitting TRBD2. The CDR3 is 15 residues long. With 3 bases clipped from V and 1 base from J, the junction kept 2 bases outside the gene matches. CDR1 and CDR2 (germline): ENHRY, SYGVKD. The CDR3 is CAISDLAGGSYEQYF. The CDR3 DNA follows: TGTGCCATCAGTGATCTAGCGGGGGGATCCTACGAGCAGTACTTC.

CDR3 bases: TGTGCCAGCACCCCCCCCCGCAGCGGCACTGAAGCTTTCTTT. It is translated as CASTPPRSGTEAFF. J is TRBJ1-1 and V is TRBV6-6; D is ambiguous. V shed 7 bases and J shed 4 bases, with 16 bases lying between them. The CDR3 contains 14 residues. Germline V gene lookup returns CDR1 MNHNY and CDR2 SVGAGI (reference sequence).

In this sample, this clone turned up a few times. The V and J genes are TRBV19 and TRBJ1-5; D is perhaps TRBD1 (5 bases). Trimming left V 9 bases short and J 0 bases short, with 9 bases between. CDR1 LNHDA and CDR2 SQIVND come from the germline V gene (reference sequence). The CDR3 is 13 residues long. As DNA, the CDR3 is TGTGCCAGCAACAGGTATAGCAATCAGCCCCAGCATTTT. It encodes CASNRYSNQPQHF.

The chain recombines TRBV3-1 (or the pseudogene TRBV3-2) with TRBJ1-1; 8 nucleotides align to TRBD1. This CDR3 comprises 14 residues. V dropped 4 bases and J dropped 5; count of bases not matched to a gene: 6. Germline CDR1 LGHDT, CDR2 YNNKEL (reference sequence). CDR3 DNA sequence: TGTGCCAGCAGCCTAGGGACAGGCAGGACTGAAGCTTTCTTT. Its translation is CASSLGTGRTEAFF.

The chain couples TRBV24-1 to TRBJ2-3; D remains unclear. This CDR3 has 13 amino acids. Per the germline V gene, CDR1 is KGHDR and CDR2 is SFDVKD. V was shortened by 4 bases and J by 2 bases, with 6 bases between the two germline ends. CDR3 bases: TGTGCCACCAGTGACTCCTACACAGATACGCAGTATTTT. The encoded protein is CATSDSYTDTQYF.

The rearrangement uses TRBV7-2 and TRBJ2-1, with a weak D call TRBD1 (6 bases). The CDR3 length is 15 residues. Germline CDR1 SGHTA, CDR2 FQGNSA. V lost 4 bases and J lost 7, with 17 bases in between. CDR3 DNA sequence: TGTGCCAGCAGCTCGTACACAGGGATCGGGAATGAGCAGTTCTTC. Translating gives CASSSYTGIGNEQFF.

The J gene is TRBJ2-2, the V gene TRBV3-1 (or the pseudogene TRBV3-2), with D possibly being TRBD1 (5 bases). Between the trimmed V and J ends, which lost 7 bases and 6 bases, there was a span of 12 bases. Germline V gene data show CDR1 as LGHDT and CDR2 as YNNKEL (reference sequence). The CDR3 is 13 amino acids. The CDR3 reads CASIGVRAGELFF. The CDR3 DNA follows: TGTGCCAGCATAGGAGTCAGGGCCGGGGAGCTGTTTTTT.

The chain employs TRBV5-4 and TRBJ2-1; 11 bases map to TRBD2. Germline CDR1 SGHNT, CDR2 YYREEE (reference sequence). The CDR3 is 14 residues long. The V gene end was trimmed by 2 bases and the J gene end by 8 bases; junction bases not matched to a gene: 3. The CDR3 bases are TGTGCCAGCAGCTTCTTAGCGGGGGGGGATGAGCAGTTCTTC. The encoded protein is CASSFLAGGDEQFF.

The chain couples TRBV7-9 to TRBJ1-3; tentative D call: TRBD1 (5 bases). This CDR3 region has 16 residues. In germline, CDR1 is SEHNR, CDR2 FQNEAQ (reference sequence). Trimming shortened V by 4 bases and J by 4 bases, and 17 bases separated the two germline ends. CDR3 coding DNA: TGTGCCAGCAGCTCCCCCCCCAGGGTGGTCGGAAACACCATATATTTT. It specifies CASSSPPRVVGNTIYF. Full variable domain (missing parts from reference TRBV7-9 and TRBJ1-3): DTGVSQNPRHKITKRGQNVTFRCDPISEHNRLYWYRQTLGQGPEFLTYFQNEAQLEKSRLLSDRFSAERPKGSFSTLEIQRTEQGDSAMYLCASSSPPRVVGNTIYFGEGSWLTVV.

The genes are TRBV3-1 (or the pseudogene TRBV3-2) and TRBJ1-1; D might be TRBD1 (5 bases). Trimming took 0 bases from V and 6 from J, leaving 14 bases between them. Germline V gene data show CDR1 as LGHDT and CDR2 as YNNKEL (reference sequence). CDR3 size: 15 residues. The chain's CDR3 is CASSQEVTGKSEAFF. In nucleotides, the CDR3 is TGTGCCAGCAGCCAAGAGGTTACAGGAAAGTCTGAAGCTTTCTTT.

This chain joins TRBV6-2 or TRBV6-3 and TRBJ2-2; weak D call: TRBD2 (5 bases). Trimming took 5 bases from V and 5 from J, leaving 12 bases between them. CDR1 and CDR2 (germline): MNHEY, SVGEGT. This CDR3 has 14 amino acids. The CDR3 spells CASSDTRRTGELFF. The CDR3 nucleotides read TGTGCCAGCAGTGATACTAGGAGGACCGGGGAGCTGTTTTTT.

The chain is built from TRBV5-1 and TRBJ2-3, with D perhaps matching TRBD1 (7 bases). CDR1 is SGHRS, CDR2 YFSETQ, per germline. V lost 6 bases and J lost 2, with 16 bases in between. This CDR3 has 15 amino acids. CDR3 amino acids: CASTVQGGTTDTQYF. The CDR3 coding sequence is TGCGCCAGCACCGTCCAGGGGGGTACCACAGATACGCAGTATTTT.

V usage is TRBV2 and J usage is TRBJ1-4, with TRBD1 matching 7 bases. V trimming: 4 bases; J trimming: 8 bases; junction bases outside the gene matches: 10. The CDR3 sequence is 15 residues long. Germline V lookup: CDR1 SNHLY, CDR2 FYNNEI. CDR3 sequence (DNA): TGTGCCAGCAGTGGGGGACAGCCGGGGGCGGAAAAACTGTTTTTT. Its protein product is CASSGGQPGAEKLFF.